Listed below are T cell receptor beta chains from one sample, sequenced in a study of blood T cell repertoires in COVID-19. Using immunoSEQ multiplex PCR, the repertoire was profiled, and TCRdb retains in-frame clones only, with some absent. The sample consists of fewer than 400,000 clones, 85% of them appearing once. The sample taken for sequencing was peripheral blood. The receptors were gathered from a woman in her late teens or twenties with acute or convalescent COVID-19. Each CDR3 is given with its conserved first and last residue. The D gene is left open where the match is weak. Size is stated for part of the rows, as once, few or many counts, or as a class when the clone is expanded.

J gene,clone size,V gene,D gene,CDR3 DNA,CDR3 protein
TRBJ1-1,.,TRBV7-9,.,TGTGCCAGCAGCTTGACGGCCGGGTTGAACACTGAAGCTTTCTTT,CASSLTAGLNTEAFF
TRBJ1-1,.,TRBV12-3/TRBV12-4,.,TGTGCCAGCACCATGACGGGGAACACTGAAGCTTTCTTT,CASTMTGNTEAFF
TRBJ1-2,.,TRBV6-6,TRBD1,TGTGCCAGCAGTCCCCCGGGACAGGGCTCCGGCTACACCTTC,CASSPPGQGSGYTF
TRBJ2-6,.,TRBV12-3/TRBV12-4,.,TGTGCCAGCACCAACTCTGGGGCCAACGTCCTGACTTTC,CASTNSGANVLTF
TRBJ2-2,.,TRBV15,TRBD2,TGTGCCACCAGCAGATCTTATCTAGCGGGGGGAAGAATGAACACCGGGGAGCTGTTTTTT,CATSRSYLAGGRMNTGELFF
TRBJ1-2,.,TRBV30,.,TGTGCCTGCAGCCAGGGCCTCGCGGGGAACTATGGCTACACCTTC,CACSQGLAGNYGYTF
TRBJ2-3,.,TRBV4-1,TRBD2,TGCGCCAGCAGCCTAAGGGCAGCGGGAGACTTTGGTACGCAGTATTTT,CASSLRAAGDFGTQYF
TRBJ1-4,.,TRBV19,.,TGTGCCAGTAGTAGGGGAAGGGGGACTAATGAAAAACTGTTTTTT,CASSRGRGTNEKLFF
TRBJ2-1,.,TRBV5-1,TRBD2,TGCGCCAGCAGAACTAGCGGAGGCCCCCGTGTGAGCTCCTACAATGAGCAGTTCTTC,CASRTSGGPRVSSYNEQFF
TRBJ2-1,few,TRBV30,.,TGTGCCTGGAGCCAGAACAATGAGCAGTTCTTC,CAWSQNNEQFF
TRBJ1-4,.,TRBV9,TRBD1,TGTGCCAGCAGCCTAAGGACAGGGGATCGAGCTAATGAAAAACTGTTTTTT,CASSLRTGDRANEKLFF
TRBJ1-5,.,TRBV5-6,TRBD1,TGTGCCAGCAGCCAATTATTGACAGGGGGTCAGCCCCAGCATTTT,CASSQLLTGGQPQHF
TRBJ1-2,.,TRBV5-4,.,TGTGCCAGCAGCTCCCCCTCCAGGGGTGAAGGCTACACCTTC,CASSSPSRGEGYTF
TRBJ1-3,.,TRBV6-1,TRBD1,TGTGCCAGCAGTGAACAGGGGGCTGGAAACACCATATATTTT,CASSEQGAGNTIYF
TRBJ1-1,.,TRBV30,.,TGTGCCTGGAGCGCAAGAGGGACTGAAGCTTTCTTT,CAWSARGTEAFF
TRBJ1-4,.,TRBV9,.,TGTGCCAGCAGCCCGACAGCGACTAATGAAAAACTGTTTTTT,CASSPTATNEKLFF
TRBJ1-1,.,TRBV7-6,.,TGTGCCAGCAGCTTAACTAGGAACACTGAAGCTTTCTTT,CASSLTRNTEAFF
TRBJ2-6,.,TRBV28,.,TGTGCCAGCAGTCCCTTGAGGATCTCTGGGGCCAACGTCCTGACTTTC,CASSPLRISGANVLTF
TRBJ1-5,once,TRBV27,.,TGTGCCAGCAGTACTAACTATGACACGGAGGGTCAGCCCCAGCATTTT,CASSTNYDTEGQPQHF
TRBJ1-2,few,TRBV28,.,TGTGCCAGCACCGACCAAGGGGGATCTTACTATGGCTACACCTTC,CASTDQGGSYYGYTF
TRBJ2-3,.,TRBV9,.,TGTGCCAGCAGCCTGAGCGGGCCCAGCACAGATACGCAGTATTTT,CASSLSGPSTDTQYF
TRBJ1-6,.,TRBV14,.,TGTGCCAGCAGCCTCCTCCGACAGGAAAGCTCCTATAATTCACCCCTCCACTTT,CASSLLRQESSYNSPLHF
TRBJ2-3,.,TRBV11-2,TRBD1,TGTGCCAGCAGCGAGGGGGACAGGGATGCAGATACGCAGTATTTT,CASSEGDRDADTQYF
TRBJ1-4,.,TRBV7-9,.,TGTGCCAGCAGCTCTCAGGAAATTAATGAAAAACTGTTTTTT,CASSSQEINEKLFF
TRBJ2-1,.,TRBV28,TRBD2,TGTGCCAGCAGCACTAGCGGGAGATCACAGGAGCAGTTCTTC,CASSTSGRSQEQFF
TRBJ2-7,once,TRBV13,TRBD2,TGTGCCAGCAGCCCGAGCGGGAACATCTACGAGCAGTACTTC,CASSPSGNIYEQYF
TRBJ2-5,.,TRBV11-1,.,TGTGCCAGCAGCTTAGAAGGGGCTGCCCAGTACTTC,CASSLEGAAQYF
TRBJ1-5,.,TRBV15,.,TGTGCCACCAGCGTCTATCGCTCCGGGAGCAATCAGCCCCAGCATTTT,CATSVYRSGSNQPQHF
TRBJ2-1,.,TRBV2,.,TGTGCCAGCAGGCGCGTGGGCGATGAGCAGTTCTTC,CASRRVGDEQFF
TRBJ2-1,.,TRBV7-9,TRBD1,TGTGCCAGCAGCTTGGGACAGCATAACTACAATGAGCAGTTCTTC,CASSLGQHNYNEQFF
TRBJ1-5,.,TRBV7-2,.,TGTGCCAGCAGCCCCGAGGCAACTAGCAATCAGCCCCAGCATTTT,CASSPEATSNQPQHF